Below, one T cell receptor beta chain is given with its context. Its antigen is unidentified. The sample comes from a study of CD8+ T cells in alopecia areata. Study-level results: Greater clonality was observed in lesional scalp samples, especially alopecia totalis/universalis, versus normal scalp.

Germline values: CDR1 SGHRS, CDR2 YFSETQ. Deletions cut 0 bases from V and 7 bases from J, with 11 bases between. CDR3 length equals 13 residues. Following extraction, RNA underwent reverse transcription to cDNA, which served as the sequencing template. Sequenced by immunoSEQ multiplex PCR; TCRdb stores in-frame clones only, minus some. The table records 90,000 to 150,000 clones, less than 80% of them present only once. This clonotype was sampled from a human donor in good health. The chain carries TRBV5-1 and TRBJ2-7; D gene ambiguous. Input material: CD4+ T cells sorted from blood. CDR3 sequence (DNA): TGCGCCAGCAGCTTGGAAGGACCACGAGAGCAGTACTTC. It specifies CASSLEGPREQYF. Full variable domain (remainder filled in from reference TRBV5-1 and TRBJ2-7): KAGVTQTPRYLIKTRGQQVTLSCSPISGHRSVSWYQQTPGQGLQFLFEYFSETQRNKGNFPGRFSGRQFSNSRSEMNVSTLELGDSALYLCASSLEGPREQYFGPGTRLTVT.